This is a list of T cell receptor beta chains from one sample in a study of blood T cell repertoires in COVID-19. The protocol was immunoSEQ multiplex PCR, while the TCRdb copy is restricted to in-frame clones and leaves out a portion. This table has 350,000 to 400,000 clones, 70% to 90% appearing once. Sequencing used PBMCs or T cells enriched from blood (not recorded which). Every receptor here comes from a woman aged 18-30 years who had recovered from COVID-19. Each CDR3 is given with its conserved first and last residue. The D gene is left open where the match is weak. Clone size, where shown, is once, few, many, or a class for clones that have expanded.

>TRBJ1-3|TRBV14|11|.|.
TGTGCCAGCAGCCAACTGAACACCATATATTTT
CASSQLNTIYF
>TRBJ1-5|TRBV19|15|TRBD1|.
TGTGCCAGTAGTGTGGACAGGGGAGTCGGTCAGCCCCAGCATTTT
CASSVDRGVGQPQHF
>TRBJ1-2|TRBV30|13|.|.
TGTGCCTGGAGGCGGGGAGCTAACTATGGCTACACCTTC
CAWRRGANYGYTF
>TRBJ2-7|TRBV6-5|16|TRBD2|.
TGTGCCAGCAGTTACTCTGGGGGAGGGTTGGGCTACGAGCAGTACTTC
CASSYSGGGLGYEQYF
>TRBJ2-3|TRBV7-2|14|TRBD2|once
TGTGCCAGCAGCTTTAGCGGGGGAGGAGATACGCAGTATTTT
CASSFSGGGDTQYF
>TRBJ2-5|TRBV4-1|13|.|.
TGCGCCAGCAGCGGCATAGCGCAAGAGACCCAGTACTTC
CASSGIAQETQYF
>TRBJ2-7|TRBV9|16|TRBD2|.
TGTGCCAGCAGCGTAGGACTAGCGGGGGGGAGGAACGAGCAGTACTTC
CASSVGLAGGRNEQYF
>TRBJ1-2|TRBV18|15|.|.
TGTGCCAGCTCACCTCTGGACAACCCCGGCTATGGCTACACCTTC
CASSPLDNPGYGYTF
>TRBJ2-1|TRBV6-4|16|TRBD1|.
TGTGCCAGCAGTGACTCCGACAGGGCGTCCTACAATGAGCAGTTCTTC
CASSDSDRASYNEQFF
>TRBJ1-6|TRBV4-1|18|TRBD1|few
TGCGCCAGCAGCCAAGAACGACAGGGAGGAGGGTATAATTCACCCCTCCACTTT
CASSQERQGGGYNSPLHF
>TRBJ1-3|TRBV7-2|16|.|once
TGTGCCAGCAGCTTAGGCACAGTCGGCTCTGGAAACACCATATATTTT
CASSLGTVGSGNTIYF
>TRBJ1-1|TRBV30|10|.|.
TGTGCCTGTTCGACAGCCGAAGCTTTCTTT
CACSTAEAFF
>TRBJ1-2|TRBV9|15|TRBD1|.
TGTGCCAGCAGCGTAGTTGAGGGGGCCGGCTATGGCTACACCTTC
CASSVVEGAGYGYTF
>TRBJ1-2|TRBV30|13|.|.
TGTGCCCGGGGGGCACAGTTTTCCTATGGCTACACCTTC
CARGAQFSYGYTF
>TRBJ2-5|TRBV10-3|13|.|.
TGTGCCATCAGTGAGTCCTTGCAAGAGACCCAGTACTTC
CAISESLQETQYF
>TRBJ1-3|TRBV5-4|15|.|.
TGTGCCAGCACCAGAGGCGGGGACTCTGGAAACACCATATATTTT
CASTRGGDSGNTIYF
>TRBJ1-5|TRBV19|14|.|once
TGTGCCAGTAGTATTTCCGGGGTAAGGCAGCCCCAGCATTTT
CASSISGVRQPQHF
>TRBJ1-4|TRBV4-2|14|.|.
TGTGCCAGCAGCCAAGCGGGGGTAGGTGAAAAACTGTTTTTT
CASSQAGVGEKLFF
>TRBJ1-2|TRBV5-4|16|.|.
TGTGCCAGCAGCTACGGGGGAAGGAAAGCTAACTATGGCTACACCTTC
CASSYGGRKANYGYTF
>TRBJ1-5|TRBV18|16|TRBD1|.
TGTGCCAGCTCACCAGCCGGGACAGATAGCAATCAGCCCCAGCATTTT
CASSPAGTDSNQPQHF
>TRBJ2-7|TRBV16|13|.|few
TGTGCCAGCAGCCCCGATATGGGGCGGGAGCAGTACTTC
CASSPDMGREQYF
>TRBJ1-2|TRBV4-2|16|.|.
TGTGCCAGCAGCCAACACCCCCGCCAGGGATCCTATGGCTACACCTTC
CASSQHPRQGSYGYTF
>TRBJ2-2|TRBV5-1|15|TRBD1|.
TGCGCCAGCAGTCCGGGACAGGGGTACACCGGGGAGCTGTTTTTT
CASSPGQGYTGELFF
>TRBJ1-2|TRBV4-3|16|TRBD1|.
TGCGCCAGCAGCCAAGACGGGGTCAGGGGGCTCTATGGCTACACCTTC
CASSQDGVRGLYGYTF
>TRBJ2-3|TRBV29-1|14|TRBD1|.
TGCAGCGGACGACAGGGGGCGCGGACAGATACGCAGTATTTT
CSGRQGARTDTQYF
>TRBJ1-2|TRBV9|15|TRBD1|.
TGTGCCAGCAGCCCCACCGGACAGGAAGGATATGGCTACACCTTC
CASSPTGQEGYGYTF
>TRBJ1-4|TRBV19|16|TRBD1|.
TGTGCCAGTATCGACAGGGGTCGTGCAACTAATGAAAAACTGTTTTTT
CASIDRGRATNEKLFF
>TRBJ1-6|TRBV5-4|14|TRBD1|once
TGTGCCAGCGGTAACCGGGACAGGGATTCACCCCTCCACTTT
CASGNRDRDSPLHF
>TRBJ2-7|TRBV29-1|16|TRBD1|.
TGCAGCGTTGACAGACGAAGCACAGGGGCCCTTTACGAGCAGTACTTC
CSVDRRSTGALYEQYF
>TRBJ1-6|TRBV9|14|.|.
TGTGCCAGCGCTTCGGGACTGGGTATCGCACCCCTCCACTTT
CASASGLGIAPLHF
>TRBJ2-2|TRBV29-1|13|.|.
TGCAGCGTGAAGAGCATAGACACCGGGGAGCTGTTTTTT
CSVKSIDTGELFF